The sequence of this T cell receptor (beta chain) was determined in a study of blood T cell repertoires in COVID-19. For the study at large: Collection of acute and convalescent COVID-19 samples took place in the United States, Italy and Spain. PBMCs, B-cell-depleted T cells, or T cells provided the cDNA or gDNA that made up the material.

Germline assignment: CDR1 SGHVS and CDR2 FQNEAQ. The ends lost 5 bases at V and 9 bases at J; junction bases unmatched: 5. This CDR3 has 13 residues. Study processing details: Amplifying reference gene primers gave estimates of nucleated cell counts. TCRdb keeps only in-frame clones here, not all; method: immunoSEQ multiplex PCR. That table furnishes V, J and clone size, whereas the DNA furnished D and trimming. The table has some 96,000 clones, roughly 90% seen once. The source of this sequence is an elderly man with acute or convalescent COVID-19. V usage is TRBV7-8 and J usage is TRBJ2-1; 9 bases line up with TRBD2. Sequenced input: peripheral blood. The CDR3: CASSLRREGEQFF. DNA for the CDR3: TGTGCCAGCAGCCTCCGGCGGGAGGGTGAGCAGTTCTTC.